The following is a T cell receptor beta chain sequence with its context. Antigen unknown. Sequenced material consisted of expressed TCRB transcripts (all of the isolated RNA was reverse transcribed). Profiled with immunoSEQ multiplex PCR; TCRdb holds only in-frame clones, not every one. This table has a few hundred thousand clones, 13% appearing once. The data derive from a study of beta chain features in type 1 diabetes. Study results and limitations: TCRB rearrangement may or may not be influenced by HLA type; here this remained unresolved. Amplification by PCR could prefer shorter templates, with the same effect in patients and controls. Moderate but significant shortening of TCRB CDR3s was recorded in all four CD4+ subsets from Type 1 diabetes patients.

The ends lost 2 bases at V and 4 bases at J; junction bases unmatched: 4. This CDR3 is 15 amino acids long. CDR1 and CDR2 from the germline V gene are MNHEY and SVGAGI. The V and J genes are TRBV6-5 and TRBJ2-3, with 9 bases identical to TRBD2. This clonotype was sampled from a woman younger than 35 with type 1 diabetes. The source material was naive CD4+ T cells from blood. The CDR3 DNA reads TGTGCCAGCAGTTACGGCGGGGGGGGCGCAGATACGCAGTATTTT. Residues: CASSYGGGGADTQYF.